Listed here is a single T cell receptor (beta chain). Its target is not known. The data originate from a study of cytomegalovirus exposure and HLA in healthy donors. Study results and caveats: It was shown in a later analysis that HLA-associated TCR beta chains were more clonally expanded than other, equally common chains. Analyses of presence and absence presupposed an approximately uniform sequencing depth across donors. Relative to the approximately 670-donor mean, N-insertions were reportedly fewer in an Asian-associated ancestry cluster in a later analysis. Among TCR sequences, most were rare, though some public TCRs appeared in many donors.

J was trimmed by 5 bases and V by 5 bases; bases with no gene match: 6. The CDR3 runs to 14 residues. Germline values: CDR1 MNHEY, CDR2 SMNVEV (reference sequence). The primer mix had 60 Vbeta and 13 Jbeta primers. Produced via immunoSEQ multiplex PCR; TCRdb's table is partial and in-frame only. The table includes about 170,000 clones, roughly 79% detected once. The TCR comes from a young woman in good health and CMV-seropositive. The chain couples TRBV27 to TRBJ1-2; the match to TRBD1 covers 9 bases. The sequenced sample consisted of PBMCs. Here the CDR3 reads CASSLNRGQYGYTF. The CDR3 nucleotides read TGTGCCAGCAGTCTGAACAGGGGGCAATATGGCTACACCTTC.